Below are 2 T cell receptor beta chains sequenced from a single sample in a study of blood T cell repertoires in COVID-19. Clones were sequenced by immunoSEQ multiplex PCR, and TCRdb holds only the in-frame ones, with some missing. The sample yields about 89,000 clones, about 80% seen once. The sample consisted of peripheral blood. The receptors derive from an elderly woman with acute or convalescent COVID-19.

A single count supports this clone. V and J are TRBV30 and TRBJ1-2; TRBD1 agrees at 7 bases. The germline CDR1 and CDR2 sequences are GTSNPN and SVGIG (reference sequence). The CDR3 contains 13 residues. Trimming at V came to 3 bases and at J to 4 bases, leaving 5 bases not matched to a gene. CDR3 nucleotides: TGTGCCTGGAGCATCGGGACAGTCTATGGCTACACCTTC. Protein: CAWSIGTVYGYTF.

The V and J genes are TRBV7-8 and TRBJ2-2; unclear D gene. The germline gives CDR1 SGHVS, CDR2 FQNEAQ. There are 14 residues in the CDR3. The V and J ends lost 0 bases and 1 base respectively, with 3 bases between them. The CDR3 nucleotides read TGTGCCAGCAGCTTAGCTAGGAACACCGGGGAGCTGTTTTTT. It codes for CASSLARNTGELFF.